This T cell receptor beta chain is from a study of T cells after yellow fever vaccination. This clonotype has ten or more counts. TCRdb recomputed calls from the 5' RACE reads with MiXCR, one row per CDR3 protein. Of roughly 240,000 distinct CDR3 sequences listed, approximately 6.8% are singletons. Looked up from germline, CDR1 is MDHEN and CDR2 is SYDVKM. The germline V and J ends were trimmed by 1 base and 8 bases, with 8 bases remaining between them. The CDR3 spans 12 residues. The rearrangement joins TRBV28 to TRBJ1-2; D possibly corresponds to TRBD1 (5 bases). This receptor was identified in a man aged 30 to 45 who received the YFV17D yellow fever vaccine. The sequences come from CD4+ T cells sorted from PBMCs, collected on the day of the yellow fever booster vaccination. CDR3 sequence: CASSLSGYGYTF. The CDR3 DNA follows: TGTGCCAGCAGTTTATCAGGGTACGGCTACACCTTC.